These 25 T cell receptor beta chains were sequenced from one sample in a study of T cell responses to AZD1222 COVID-19 vaccine. Measured with immunoSEQ multiplex PCR; TCRdb has only the in-frame clones, and not every one. In the table there are roughly 150,000 clones, roughly 91% of which are singletons. The sequencing here drew on peripheral blood, taken on day 0 of AZD1222 vaccination. The receptor source for this set is an adult in good health.

The rearrangement uses TRBV9 and TRBJ2-5; D gene uncertain. V was pared by 0 bases and J by 2 bases, with 8 bases between. CDR1 is SGDLS, CDR2 YYNGEE, per germline. The CDR3 has 14 residues. The CDR3 DNA follows: TGTGCCAGCAGCGTAGCGTGGCAGCAAGAGACCCAGTACTTC. This codes for CASSVAWQQETQYF.

This chain uses TRBV28 with TRBJ1-5; D gene unclear. Looked up from germline, CDR1 is MDHEN and CDR2 is SYDVKM. Trimming stripped 4 bases from V and 1 base from J, with 11 bases between. The CDR3 runs 15 residues. As DNA, the CDR3 is TGTGCCAGCAGTTCCCTAGGAGGGAGCAATCAGCCCCAGCATTTT. It yields the protein CASSSLGGSNQPQHF.

The V call is TRBV5-1, the J call TRBJ2-3, with D perhaps given as TRBD1 or TRBD2 (5 bases each). With 3 bases removed from V and 0 bases from J, the gap between germline ends came to 17 bases. From germline, CDR1 is SGHRS and CDR2 YFSETQ. The CDR3 length is 17 residues. CDR3 coding DNA: TGCGCCAGCAGCTCGGTCGGGTGGGGGTCAAGCACAGATACGCAGTATTTT. It is translated as CASSSVGWGSSTDTQYF.

This sequence joins TRBV7-9 and TRBJ1-1; 9 bases line up with TRBD1. Germline V lookup: CDR1 SEHNR, CDR2 FQNEAQ (reference sequence). J gave up 3 bases and V 7 bases, and 12 bases lay outside the gene matches. The CDR3 runs to 16 residues. The CDR3 sequence is CASIKSGTGPYTEAFF. The DNA for the CDR3 is TGTGCCAGCATCAAGAGTGGGACAGGGCCATACACTGAAGCTTTCTTT.

Comment on this clone: Distinct nucleotide sequences in the sample also encode this CDR3. V gene TRBV30 combines with J gene TRBJ1-3; no definite D call. V lost 0 bases and J lost 0, with 3 bases in between. The CDR3 totals 13 residues. Germline CDR1 reads GTSNPN; CDR2 reads SVGIG (reference sequence). The CDR3 sequence: CAWSVNSGNTIYF. DNA of the CDR3: TGTGCCTGGAGTGTAAACTCTGGAAACACCATATATTTT. Based on the CDR3 plus reference TRBV30 and TRBJ1-3, the full variable domain is SQTIHQWPATLVQPVGSPLSLECTVEGTSNPNLYWYRQAAGRGLQLLFYSVGIGQISSEVPQNLSASRPQDRQFILSSKKLLLSDSGFYLCAWSVNSGNTIYFGEGSWLTVV.

The chain is built from TRBV5-4 and TRBJ2-7, with 8 nucleotides matching TRBD1. Germline CDR1 is SGHNT and CDR2 is YYREEE (reference sequence). CDR3 size: 14 residues. Unmatched junction bases numbered 8, after V lost 3 bases and J lost 6 bases. CDR3 amino acids: CASSSGQALVEQYF. CDR3 nucleotide sequence: TGTGCCAGCAGCTCGGGACAGGCCTTGGTCGAGCAGTACTTC.

The gene calls are TRBV2 and TRBJ1-2; D is undetermined. Germline V gives CDR1 SNHLY, CDR2 FYNNEI. Trimming pared 3 bases from V and 8 bases from J, leaving 10 bases between. The CDR3 is 12 amino acids. The CDR3 sequence: CASSDNQEGYTF. The CDR3 region has the DNA TGTGCCAGCAGTGACAATCAGGAAGGCTACACCTTC.

This chain joins TRBV2 and TRBJ2-2; perhaps TRBD1 as D (6 bases). The V end was cut by 8 bases, the J end by 1 base, with 23 bases between. This CDR3 comprises 18 residues. Germline-derived CDR1 and CDR2 are SNHLY and FYNNEI. CDR3 sequence (DNA): TGTGCCAGCGGCCTACAGGGTATTGGCAGGCTGAACACCGGGGAGCTGTTTTTT. Amino acids: CASGLQGIGRLNTGELFF.

The rearrangement links TRBV30 to TRBJ1-5; D gene unclear. Germline loops: CDR1 GTSNPN, CDR2 SVGIG (reference sequence). Trimming took off 3 bases at V and 0 bases at J, with 9 bases between the two ends. The CDR3 runs 14 residues. This CDR3 is CAWSPTSSNQPQHF. The CDR3 DNA reads as TGTGCCTGGAGCCCGACCTCTAGCAATCAGCCCCAGCATTTT.

This clone was observed once. This chain connects TRBV2 to TRBJ2-7, with a weak D call TRBD2 (5 bases). Trimming stripped 4 bases from V and 1 base from J, with 8 bases between. The CDR3 sequence is 13 residues long. Germline values: CDR1 SNHLY, CDR2 FYNNEI. The DNA of the CDR3 is TGTGCCAGCAGTGTCGGGAAATCCTACGAGCAGTACTTC. Encoded protein: CASSVGKSYEQYF.

This chain connects TRBV6-5 to TRBJ1-6; D gene uncertain. V lost 6 bases and J 12 bases, leaving 15 bases between the germline ends. Per the germline V gene, CDR1 is MNHEY and CDR2 is SVGAGI. The CDR3 loop spans 13 amino acids. The CDR3 nucleotides are TGTGCCAGCAGAATCGACGCCTACCGACCCCTCCACTTT. Translated, it gives CASRIDAYRPLHF.

The chain uses TRBV4-1 and TRBJ1-1; tentatively, D is TRBD1 (6 bases). Looked up from germline, CDR1 is MGHRA and CDR2 is YSYEKL. With 4 bases removed from V and 0 bases from J, the gap between germline ends came to 21 bases. This CDR3 comprises 18 residues. CDR3 amino acids: CASSRYPTPQGLNTEAFF. The CDR3 DNA sequence: TGCGCCAGCAGCCGATACCCTACCCCACAGGGATTGAACACTGAAGCTTTCTTT.

In this sample, this clone turned up a few times. The rearrangement links TRBV30 to TRBJ1-2, with D perhaps matching TRBD1 (5 bases). V shed 3 bases and J shed 7 bases, with 9 bases lying between them. The CDR3 is made up of 11 amino acids. Germline CDR1 and CDR2: GTSNPN and SVGIG (reference sequence). The CDR3 reads CAWSRVFGYTF. DNA of the CDR3: TGTGCCTGGAGCAGGGTATTTGGCTACACCTTC.

The chain couples TRBV3-1 (or the pseudogene TRBV3-2) to TRBJ2-5; D gene uncertain. The V gene lost 4 bases and the J gene lost 2 bases, with 5 bases spanning the gap. CDR3 length: 12 amino acids. CDR1 and CDR2 from the germline V gene are LGHDT and YNNKEL (reference sequence). The CDR3 loop is CASSPEQETQYF. Here the CDR3 DNA reads TGTGCCAGCAGCCCGGAACAAGAGACCCAGTACTTC.

The rearrangement uses TRBV18 and TRBJ1-1, with TRBD1 as a possible D gene (5 bases). V was trimmed by 2 bases and J by 3 bases, leaving 7 bases between them. The length of the CDR3 is 13 residues. Germline V lookup: CDR1 KGHSH, CDR2 LQKENI. The CDR3: CASSPSGHTEAFF. As DNA, the CDR3 is TGTGCCAGCTCACCATCGGGGCACACTGAAGCTTTCTTT.

V is TRBV9 and J is TRBJ1-1, with D unclear. V was cut by 1 base and J by 2 bases, with 3 bases left in between. Germline CDR1 reads SGDLS; CDR2 reads YYNGEE. The CDR3 has 12 residues. This CDR3 reads CASSVSNTEAFF. Written as DNA, the CDR3 is TGTGCCAGCAGCGTATCTAACACTGAAGCTTTCTTT.

The V gene is TRBV27, the J gene TRBJ1-3; D is unclear. The CDR3 has 15 amino acids. The V gene lost 0 bases and the J gene lost 4 bases, with 10 bases spanning the gap. Looked up from germline, CDR1 is MNHEY and CDR2 is SMNVEV (reference sequence). The CDR3 protein is CASSLSGRPGNTIYF. In nucleotides, the CDR3 is TGTGCCAGCAGTTTATCGGGTCGCCCGGGAAACACCATATATTTT.

The chain links TRBV18 to TRBJ2-4, with TRBD1 matching over 9 bases. With V trimmed by 3 bases and J by 4 bases, 1 base remained unmatched. In germline, CDR1 is KGHSH, CDR2 LQKENI. This CDR3 has 14 residues. This chain's CDR3 is CASSPGTGKNIQYF. Written as DNA, the CDR3 is TGTGCCAGCTCACCCGGGACAGGGAAAAACATTCAGTACTTC.

This clone was observed once. V is TRBV24-1 and J is TRBJ2-3; 7 bases agree with TRBD2. V lost 7 bases, J lost 2 bases, and 5 bases stayed unmatched. Germline assignment: CDR1 KGHDR and CDR2 SFDVKD. The CDR3 contains 14 residues. CDR3 coding DNA: TGTGCCACCAGCCCCGCGGGAGTCACAGATACGCAGTATTTT. Its translation is CATSPAGVTDTQYF.

The chain uses TRBV11-3 and TRBJ1-5, with D uncertain. Trimming stripped 3 bases from V and 4 bases from J, with 7 bases between. Germline assignment: CDR1 SGHNT and CDR2 YENEEA. The CDR3 totals 13 residues. CDR3 sequence (DNA): TGTGCCAGCAGCTTTAGCAGGAATCAGCCCCAGCATTTT. The encoded protein is CASSFSRNQPQHF.

This sequence joins TRBV19 and TRBJ2-4; a weak D match, TRBD2 (6 bases). The length of the CDR3 is 14 residues. V lost 8 bases, J lost 0 bases, and 11 bases lay in between. CDR1 is LNHDA and CDR2 is SQIVND in the germline V gene (reference sequence). CDR3 bases: TGTGCCAGTGGGGACTCTATAGCCAAAAACATTCAGTACTTC. Protein: CASGDSIAKNIQYF.

V is TRBV24-1 and J is TRBJ1-6; D call uncertain. V lost 8 bases and J lost 12, with 4 bases in between. This CDR3 comprises 9 residues. Germline-derived CDR1 and CDR2 are KGHDR and SFDVKD. This CDR3 reads CATIGPLHF. Here the CDR3 DNA reads TGTGCCACCATAGGACCCCTCCACTTT.

The genes are TRBV4-2 and TRBJ2-5, with 9 bases fitting TRBD1. The ends lost 5 bases at V and 4 bases at J; junction bases unmatched: 2. Germline V gene data show CDR1 as LGHNA and CDR2 as YNFKEQ. CDR3 length equals 13 residues. The CDR3 bases are TGTGCCAGCAGCGCGGACAGGGGAGAGACCCAGTACTTC. Its translation: CASSADRGETQYF.

The chain recombines TRBV5-1 with TRBJ1-6; D not resolved. V lost 1 base and J lost 1, with 15 bases in between. This CDR3 contains 18 residues. Germline lookup yields CDR1 SGHRS and CDR2 YFSETQ. CDR3 in amino acids: CASSLTLQSGSYNSPLHF. CDR3 DNA: TGCGCCAGCAGCTTGACCCTACAGAGCGGGTCCTATAATTCACCCCTCCACTTT.

V gene TRBV6-5 combines with J gene TRBJ2-2, with 11 bases that match TRBD1. Germline V CDR1 and CDR2: MNHEY, SVGAGI. Trimming cost V 11 bases and J 5 bases; bases outside gene matches: 10. This CDR3 has 15 amino acids. CDR3 DNA sequence: TGTGCCGGACGGACAGGGGGCGTTAGTACCGGGGAGCTGTTTTTT. This gives the protein CAGRTGGVSTGELFF.